This T cell receptor beta chain originates from a study of blood T cell repertoires in COVID-19. This CDR3 has 16 amino acids. Per germline, CDR1 GTSNPN and CDR2 SVGIG (reference sequence). Trimming left V 2 bases short and J 4 bases short, with 15 bases between. In the study's own analysis: Reference gene primer amplification yielded estimated nucleated cell counts. Sequencing was performed with immunoSEQ multiplex PCR; in TCRdb, only in-frame clones are kept and a portion is missing. V, J and clone size are those of that table, while D and trimming were read from the DNA. The sample contains 49,000 or so clones, over 75% of which appear only once.

This TCR came from a man aged 45 to 65 with active COVID-19. The sample taken for sequencing was peripheral blood. J is TRBJ2-6 and V is TRBV30; D might be TRBD1 (6 bases). CDR3 loop: CAWSKGGGLGANVLTF. The CDR3, as DNA: TGTGCCTGGAGTAAAGGTGGGGGCTTAGGGGCCAACGTCCTGACTTTC.